The subject of this entry is one TCR beta chain. As yet, its antigen is unknown. Additional DNA sequences in this sample encode the identical CDR3. Repertoires were generated with immunoSEQ multiplex PCR, while TCRdb's copy carries only in-frame clones and drops some. The sample yields 1.6 million or so clones, less than 99% seen once. Germline V lookup: CDR1 SGHRS, CDR2 YFSETQ. Trimming removed 5 bases from V and 2 bases from J; junction bases left unmatched: 3. There are 14 residues in the CDR3. These data belong to a study of shared clonotypes between healthy human individuals. Study-level information: Donors had three CD4 naive, three CD4 memory, two CD8 naive and one CD8 memory plate apiece.

Points from the study as a whole: Having only a few donors restricted how much genetic and exposure-history diversity was captured. It was only blood that was sampled, and tissue repertoires likely differ.

The sequenced material came from naive CD4+ T cells sorted from blood. Stated subset: CD45RA+ positively selected. This rearrangement joins TRBV5-1 to TRBJ2-5, with 10 bases identical to TRBD2. The receptor comes from a man younger than 45 in good health. The CDR3 protein is CASSLAGVQETQYF. The CDR3 coding sequence is TGCGCCAGCAGTCTAGCGGGAGTTCAAGAGACCCAGTACTTC.